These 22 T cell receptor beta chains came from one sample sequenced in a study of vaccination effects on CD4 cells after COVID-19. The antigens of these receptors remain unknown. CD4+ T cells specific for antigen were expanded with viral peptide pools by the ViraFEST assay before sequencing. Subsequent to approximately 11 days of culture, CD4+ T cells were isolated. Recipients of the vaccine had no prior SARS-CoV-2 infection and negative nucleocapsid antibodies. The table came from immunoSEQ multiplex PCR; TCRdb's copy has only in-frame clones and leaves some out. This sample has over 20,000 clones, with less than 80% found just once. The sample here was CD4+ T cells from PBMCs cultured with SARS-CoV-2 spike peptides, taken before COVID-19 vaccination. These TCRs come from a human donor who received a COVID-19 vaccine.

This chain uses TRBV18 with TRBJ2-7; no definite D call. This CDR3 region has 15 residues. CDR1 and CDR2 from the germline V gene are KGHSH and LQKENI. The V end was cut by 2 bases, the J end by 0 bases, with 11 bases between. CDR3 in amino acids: CASSPTATSSYEQYF. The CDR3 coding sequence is TGTGCCAGCTCACCAACAGCCACCAGCTCCTACGAGCAGTACTTC.

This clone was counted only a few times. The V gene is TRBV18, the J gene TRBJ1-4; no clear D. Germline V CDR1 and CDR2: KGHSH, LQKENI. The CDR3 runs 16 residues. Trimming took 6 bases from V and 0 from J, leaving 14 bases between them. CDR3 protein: CASSRTGYPTNEKLFF. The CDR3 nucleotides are TGTGCCAGCTCCCGAACGGGATACCCAACTAATGAAAAACTGTTTTTT.

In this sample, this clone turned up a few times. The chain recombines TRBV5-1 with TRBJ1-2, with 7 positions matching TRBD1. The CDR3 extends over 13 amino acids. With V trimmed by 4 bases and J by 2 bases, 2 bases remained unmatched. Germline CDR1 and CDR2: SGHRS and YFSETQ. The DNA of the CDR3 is TGCGCCAGCAGCCCACAGGGGAACTATGGCTACACCTTC. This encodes CASSPQGNYGYTF.

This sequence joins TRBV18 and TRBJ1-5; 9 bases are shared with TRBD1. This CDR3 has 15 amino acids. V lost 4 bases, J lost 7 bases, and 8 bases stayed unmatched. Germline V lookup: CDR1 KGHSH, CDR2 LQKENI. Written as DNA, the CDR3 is TGTGCCAGCTCACAATCACAGGGGGCGGGCCAGCCCCAGCATTTT. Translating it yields CASSQSQGAGQPQHF.

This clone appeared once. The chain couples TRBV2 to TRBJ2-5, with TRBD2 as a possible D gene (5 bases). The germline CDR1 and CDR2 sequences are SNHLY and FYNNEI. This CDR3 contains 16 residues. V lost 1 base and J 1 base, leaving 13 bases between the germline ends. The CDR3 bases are TGTGCCAGCAGTGAAGGAGGGCGGATTAGCCAAGAGACCCAGTACTTC. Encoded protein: CASSEGGRISQETQYF.

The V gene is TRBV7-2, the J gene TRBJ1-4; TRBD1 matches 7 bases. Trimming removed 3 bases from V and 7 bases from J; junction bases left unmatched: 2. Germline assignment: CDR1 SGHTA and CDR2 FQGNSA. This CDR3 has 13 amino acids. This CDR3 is CASSFQGGEKLFF. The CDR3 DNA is TGTGCCAGCAGCTTCCAGGGGGGTGAAAAACTGTTTTTT.

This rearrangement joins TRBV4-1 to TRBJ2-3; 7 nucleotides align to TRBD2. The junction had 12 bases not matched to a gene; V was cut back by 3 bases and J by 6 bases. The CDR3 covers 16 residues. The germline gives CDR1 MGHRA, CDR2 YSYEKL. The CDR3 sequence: CASSHYGTTQGDTQYF. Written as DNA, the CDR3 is TGCGCCAGCAGCCATTACGGGACTACTCAGGGCGATACGCAGTATTTT.

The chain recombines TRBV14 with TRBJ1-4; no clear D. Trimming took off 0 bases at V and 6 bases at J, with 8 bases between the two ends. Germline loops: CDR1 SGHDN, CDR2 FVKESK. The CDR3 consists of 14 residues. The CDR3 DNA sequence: TGTGCCAGCAGCCAAGACCTGTGGGATGAAAAACTGTTTTTT. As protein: CASSQDLWDEKLFF.

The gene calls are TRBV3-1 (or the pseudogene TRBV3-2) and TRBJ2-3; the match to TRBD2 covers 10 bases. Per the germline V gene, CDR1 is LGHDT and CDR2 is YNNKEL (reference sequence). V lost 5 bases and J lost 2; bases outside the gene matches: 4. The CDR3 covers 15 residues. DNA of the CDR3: TGTGCCAGCAGCTCCACTAGCGGGGCCACAGATACGCAGTATTTT. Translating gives CASSSTSGATDTQYF.

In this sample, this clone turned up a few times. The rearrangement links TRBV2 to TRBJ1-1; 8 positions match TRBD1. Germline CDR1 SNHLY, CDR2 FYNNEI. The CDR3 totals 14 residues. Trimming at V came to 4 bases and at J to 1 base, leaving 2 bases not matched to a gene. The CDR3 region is CASSGRGRNTEAFF. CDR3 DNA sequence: TGTGCCAGCAGTGGCAGGGGGCGGAACACTGAAGCTTTCTTT.

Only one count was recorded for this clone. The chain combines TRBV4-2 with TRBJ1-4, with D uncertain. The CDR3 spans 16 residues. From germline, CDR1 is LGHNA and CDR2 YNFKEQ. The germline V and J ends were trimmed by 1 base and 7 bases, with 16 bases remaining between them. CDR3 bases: TGTGCCAGCAGCCAAGGGGCGGCGGCTAAGGGTGAAAAACTGTTTTTT. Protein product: CASSQGAAAKGEKLFF.

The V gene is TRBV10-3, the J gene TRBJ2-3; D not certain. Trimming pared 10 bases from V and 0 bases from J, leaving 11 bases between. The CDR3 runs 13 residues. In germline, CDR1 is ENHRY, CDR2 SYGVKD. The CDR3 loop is CATTPPSTDTQYF. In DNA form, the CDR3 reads TGTGCCACGACCCCTCCTAGCACAGATACGCAGTATTTT.

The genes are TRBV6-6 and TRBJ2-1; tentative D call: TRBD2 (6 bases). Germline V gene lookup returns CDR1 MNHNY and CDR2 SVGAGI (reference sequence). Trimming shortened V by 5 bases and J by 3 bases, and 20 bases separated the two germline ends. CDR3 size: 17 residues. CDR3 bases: TGTGCCAGCAGTCCCCTAACGTCCGGGGGTTTCTACAATGAGCAGTTCTTC. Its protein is CASSPLTSGGFYNEQFF.

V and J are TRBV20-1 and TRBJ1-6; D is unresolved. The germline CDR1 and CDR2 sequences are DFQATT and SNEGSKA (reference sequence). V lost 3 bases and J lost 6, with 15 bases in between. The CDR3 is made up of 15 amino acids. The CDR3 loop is CSASQRAEINSPLHF. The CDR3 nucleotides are TGCAGTGCTAGTCAACGGGCTGAAATTAATTCACCCCTCCACTTT.

The CDR3 sequence is CASSDPAGGRNEQFF. CDR3 sequence (DNA): TGCGCCAGCAGTGATCCAGCGGGAGGCCGGAATGAGCAGTTCTTC. V gene TRBV10-1 combines with J gene TRBJ2-1; 9 nucleotides align to TRBD2. Germline CDR1 reads WNHNN; CDR2 reads SYGVQD (reference sequence). J gave up 7 bases and V 3 bases, and 7 bases lay outside the gene matches. The CDR3 spans 15 residues.

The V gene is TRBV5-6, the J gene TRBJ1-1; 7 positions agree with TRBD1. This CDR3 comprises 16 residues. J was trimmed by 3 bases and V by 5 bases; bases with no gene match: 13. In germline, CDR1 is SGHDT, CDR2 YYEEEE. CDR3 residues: CASSYGPPGGDTEAFF. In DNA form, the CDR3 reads TGTGCCAGCAGTTATGGCCCGCCAGGGGGAGACACTGAAGCTTTCTTT. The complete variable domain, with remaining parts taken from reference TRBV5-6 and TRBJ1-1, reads DAGVTQSPTHLIKTRGQQVTLRCSPKSGHDTVSWYQQALGQGPQFIFQYYEEEERQRGNFPDRFSGHQFPNYSSELNVNALLLGDSALYLCASSYGPPGGDTEAFFGQGTRLTVV.

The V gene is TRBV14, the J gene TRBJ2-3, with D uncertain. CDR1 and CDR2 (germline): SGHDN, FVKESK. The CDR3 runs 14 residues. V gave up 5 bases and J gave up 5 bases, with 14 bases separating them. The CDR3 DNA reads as TGTGCCAGCAGCTCAGACTGGGTGGGAGATACGCAGTATTTT. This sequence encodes CASSSDWVGDTQYF.

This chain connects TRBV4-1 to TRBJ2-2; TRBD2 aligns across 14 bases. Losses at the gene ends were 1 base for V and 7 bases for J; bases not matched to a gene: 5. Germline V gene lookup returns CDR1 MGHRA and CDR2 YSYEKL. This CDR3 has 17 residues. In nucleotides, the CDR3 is TGCGCCAGCAGCCAAGGGGGACTAGCGGGAGCGGGCGGGGAGCTGTTTTTT. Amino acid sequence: CASSQGGLAGAGGELFF.

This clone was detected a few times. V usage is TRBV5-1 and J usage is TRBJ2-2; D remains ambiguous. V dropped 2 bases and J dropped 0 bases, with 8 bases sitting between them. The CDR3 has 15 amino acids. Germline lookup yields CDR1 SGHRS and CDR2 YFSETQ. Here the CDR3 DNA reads TGCGCCAGCAGCTTCAACCTGCCGAACACCGGGGAGCTGTTTTTT. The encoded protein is CASSFNLPNTGELFF.

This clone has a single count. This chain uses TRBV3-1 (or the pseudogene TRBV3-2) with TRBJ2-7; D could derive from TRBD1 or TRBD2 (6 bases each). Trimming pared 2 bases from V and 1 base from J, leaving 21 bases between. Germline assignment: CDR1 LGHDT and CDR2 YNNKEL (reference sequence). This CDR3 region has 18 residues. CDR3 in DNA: TGTGCCAGCAGCCAAAATCCCGATGCTACGGGGGCGTCCTACGAGCAGTACTTC. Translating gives CASSQNPDATGASYEQYF.

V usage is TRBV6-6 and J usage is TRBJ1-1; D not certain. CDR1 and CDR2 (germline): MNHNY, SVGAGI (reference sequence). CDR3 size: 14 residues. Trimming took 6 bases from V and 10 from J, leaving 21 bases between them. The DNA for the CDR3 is TGTGCCAGCAGAGGGCGTGGGGAATCGGCGAGAGCTTTCTTT. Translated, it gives CASRGRGESARAFF.

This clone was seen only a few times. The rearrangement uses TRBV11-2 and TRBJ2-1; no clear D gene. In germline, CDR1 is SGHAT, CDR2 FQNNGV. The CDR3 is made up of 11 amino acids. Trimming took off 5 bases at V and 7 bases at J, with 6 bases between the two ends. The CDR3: CASSPRNEQFF. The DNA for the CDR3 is TGTGCCAGCAGCCCCCGAAATGAGCAGTTCTTC.